This T cell receptor (beta chain) appears in the sequencing data of a study of T cells after yellow fever vaccination. This clonotype has only a few counts. The antigen remains undetermined. The CDR3 extends over 13 amino acids. Germline V gene data show CDR1 as SGHNT and CDR2 as YYREEE (reference sequence). With 7 bases removed from V and 5 bases from J, the gap between germline ends came to 13 bases. Study outcomes and limitations: Sorted repertoires could include abundant contaminating clonotypes from bulk cells. The secondary response peaked faster, at day 5 versus 15, but was weaker.

From the 5' RACE reads, TCRdb called clonotypes with MiXCR, one entry per CDR3 protein. The sample has roughly 340,000 distinct CDR3 sequences; about 9.5% are singletons. J is TRBJ2-1 and V is TRBV5-4; the D is unclear. The TCR comes from a man aged 18 to 29 who received the YFV17D yellow fever vaccine. The source was PBMCs, collected on the day of the first yellow fever vaccination. In DNA, the CDR3 is TGTGCCAGCCGCCACCTGTCCAACAATGAGCAGTTCTTC. This codes for CASRHLSNNEQFF.